A few counts support the clone carrying this T cell receptor (beta chain). Its antigen is not known. The sample originates from a study of cytomegalovirus exposure and HLA in healthy donors. Donors showed nominal health when sampled, although they likely had unrecorded immune exposures. The PCR employed 60 Vbeta primers together with 13 Jbeta primers. TCRdb keeps only in-frame clones here, not all; method: immunoSEQ multiplex PCR. The sample contains 150,000 or so clones, roughly 80% of which appear only once. Trimming at V came to 2 bases and at J to 5 bases, leaving 5 bases not matched to a gene. The CDR3 loop spans 14 amino acids. Germline CDR1 is MNHNS and CDR2 is SASEGT. Whole-study findings and limits: For TCR beta chains, V- and J-gene trimming was later linked to a missense DCLRE1C variant.

The TCR originated in a woman between 40 and 50 years old in good health and CMV-seropositive. This chain joins TRBV6-1 and TRBJ2-7; the match to TRBD2 covers 8 bases. Material for sequencing was PBMCs. The chain's CDR3 is CASSESGGSNEQYF. In DNA, the CDR3 is TGTGCCAGCAGTGAAAGCGGGGGTTCTAACGAGCAGTACTTC.